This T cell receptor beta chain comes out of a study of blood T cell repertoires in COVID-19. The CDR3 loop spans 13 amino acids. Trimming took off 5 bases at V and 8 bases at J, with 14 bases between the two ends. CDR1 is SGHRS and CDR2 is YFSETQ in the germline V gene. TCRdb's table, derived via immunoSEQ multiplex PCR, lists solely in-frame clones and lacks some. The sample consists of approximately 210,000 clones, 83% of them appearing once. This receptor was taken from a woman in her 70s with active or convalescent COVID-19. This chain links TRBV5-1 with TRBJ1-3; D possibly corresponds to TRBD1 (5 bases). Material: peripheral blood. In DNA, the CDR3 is TGCGCCAGCAGACAGGAAGGAACCGACACCATATATTTT. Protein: CASRQEGTDTIYF.